These T cell receptor beta chains were read from a single sample in a study of human T cells and chemical hapten exposure. TCRdb re-derived calls from the RACE reads in MiXCR, one entry per CDR3 protein. The repertoire holds 300,000 to 450,000 distinct CDR3 sequences, with roughly 4.6% as singletons. Source: whole blood, taken in connection with sensitization to the hapten diphenylcyclopropenone (DPC). These receptors all come from a woman aged 50 to 65 with alopecia areata. Some clones in this sample may be carry-over from other donors' samples. Both conserved end residues are part of each CDR3. D genes are given only for firm matches. The size entry is marked missing in some rows and otherwise reads once, few, many or a size class.

d_gene: .
j_gene: TRBJ2-7
v_gene: TRBV4-1
abundance: many
CDR3aa: CASSQQGISSYEQYF
CDR3nt: TGCGCCAGCAGCCAGCAGGGGATTTCCTCCTACGAGCAGTACTTC

d_gene: .
j_gene: TRBJ1-4
v_gene: TRBV6-5
abundance: .
CDR3aa: CASSYDGRRNEKLFF
CDR3nt: TGTGCCAGCAGTTACGACGGCAGGCGTAATGAAAAACTGTTTTTT

d_gene: .
j_gene: TRBJ2-3
v_gene: TRBV7-2
abundance: .
CDR3aa: CASSFSGLQPTDTQYF
CDR3nt: TGTGCCAGCAGCTTTTCAGGACTACAACCGACAGATACGCAGTATTTT

d_gene: .
j_gene: TRBJ2-7
v_gene: TRBV6-1
abundance: few
CDR3aa: CASRGIPTDEQYF
CDR3nt: TGTGCCAGCAGGGGAATACCTACCGACGAGCAGTACTTC

d_gene: .
j_gene: TRBJ1-3
v_gene: TRBV14
abundance: few
CDR3aa: CASSQDLGWRRGIGNTIYF
CDR3nt: TGTGCCAGCAGCCAAGATCTGGGTTGGCGCAGGGGAATTGGAAACACCATATATTTT

d_gene: .
j_gene: TRBJ1-5
v_gene: TRBV29-1
abundance: .
CDR3aa: CSVQGFNQPQHF
CDR3nt: TGCAGCGTACAGGGATTCAATCAGCCCCAGCATTTT

d_gene: TRBD2
j_gene: TRBJ2-3
v_gene: TRBV20-1
abundance: many
CDR3aa: CSAKGVAGLQDTQYF
CDR3nt: TGCAGTGCTAAGGGCGTAGCGGGACTTCAAGATACGCAGTATTTT

d_gene: .
j_gene: TRBJ2-1
v_gene: TRBV6-5
abundance: many
CDR3aa: CASSYPTMGGHEQFF
CDR3nt: TGTGCCAGCAGTTACCCCACGATGGGGGGGCATGAGCAGTTCTTC

d_gene: .
j_gene: TRBJ2-7
v_gene: TRBV5-6
abundance: many
CDR3aa: CASSPWTATPYEQYF
CDR3nt: TGTGCCAGCAGCCCTTGGACAGCGACCCCCTACGAGCAGTACTTC

d_gene: .
j_gene: TRBJ2-5
v_gene: TRBV13
abundance: few
CDR3aa: CASSKRGPETQYF
CDR3nt: TGTGCCAGCAGCAAGAGGGGACCTGAGACCCAGTACTTC

d_gene: .
j_gene: TRBJ1-6
v_gene: TRBV5-1
abundance: .
CDR3aa: CASSLARENSPLHF
CDR3nt: TGCGCCAGCAGCTTGGCACGGGAAAATTCACCCCTCCACTTT

d_gene: TRBD2
j_gene: TRBJ2-1
v_gene: TRBV9
abundance: .
CDR3aa: CASSEGRAGNEQFF
CDR3nt: TGTGCCAGCAGCGAGGGGAGGGCAGGCAATGAGCAGTTCTTC

d_gene: TRBD1
j_gene: TRBJ1-3
v_gene: TRBV3-1
abundance: .
CDR3aa: CASSNDRELRNTIYF
CDR3nt: TGTGCCAGCAGCAACGACAGGGAATTGAGGAACACCATATATTTT

d_gene: .
j_gene: TRBJ1-1
v_gene: TRBV12-3/TRBV12-4
abundance: many
CDR3aa: CASSLGSSLTNTEAFF
CDR3nt: TGTGCCAGCAGTTTAGGGAGTTCGCTGACGAACACTGAAGCTTTCTTT

d_gene: .
j_gene: TRBJ2-3
v_gene: TRBV3-1
abundance: many
CDR3aa: CASSQGGTKADTQYF
CDR3nt: TGTGCCAGCAGCCAAGGTGGGACCAAGGCAGATACGCAGTATTTT

d_gene: .
j_gene: TRBJ1-4
v_gene: TRBV11-2
abundance: many
CDR3aa: CASSLEAGTNEKLFF
CDR3nt: TGTGCCAGCAGCTTAGAGGCGGGAACTAATGAAAAACTGTTTTTT

d_gene: .
j_gene: TRBJ2-3
v_gene: TRBV7-2
abundance: few
CDR3aa: CASSLVSGSRRGTDTQYF
CDR3nt: TGTGCCAGCAGCTTAGTGAGTGGTAGCCGCAGGGGCACAGATACGCAGTATTTT

d_gene: .
j_gene: TRBJ1-2
v_gene: TRBV12-3/TRBV12-4
abundance: few
CDR3aa: CASSSPIGQGHYGYTF
CDR3nt: TGTGCCAGCAGTTCCCCCATAGGGCAGGGACACTATGGCTACACCTTC

d_gene: .
j_gene: TRBJ2-6
v_gene: TRBV10-3
abundance: many
CDR3aa: CAINPKPSGANVLTF
CDR3nt: TGTGCCATCAACCCCAAGCCTTCTGGGGCCAACGTCCTGACTTTC

d_gene: .
j_gene: TRBJ1-5
v_gene: TRBV2
abundance: many
CDR3aa: CASSGGASNQPQHF
CDR3nt: TGTGCCAGCAGTGGAGGGGCTAGCAATCAGCCCCAGCATTTT

d_gene: .
j_gene: TRBJ1-1
v_gene: TRBV6-5
abundance: few
CDR3aa: CASRGLSNTEAFF
CDR3nt: TGTGCCAGCAGGGGACTGTCGAACACTGAAGCTTTCTTT

d_gene: TRBD1
j_gene: TRBJ2-1
v_gene: TRBV6-2/TRBV6-3
abundance: few
CDR3aa: CASRPPGTVYNEQFF
CDR3nt: TGTGCCAGCAGGCCCCCCGGGACAGTCTACAATGAGCAGTTCTTC

d_gene: .
j_gene: TRBJ1-2
v_gene: TRBV5-1
abundance: few
CDR3aa: CASSPTTRGYTF
CDR3nt: TGCGCCAGCAGCCCCACGACTCGTGGCTACACCTTC

d_gene: .
j_gene: TRBJ2-5
v_gene: TRBV5-1
abundance: .
CDR3aa: CASSGWQETQYF
CDR3nt: TGCGCCAGCAGCGGTTGGCAAGAGACCCAGTACTTC

d_gene: .
j_gene: TRBJ2-1
v_gene: TRBV7-9
abundance: many
CDR3aa: CASSSGLENEQFF
CDR3nt: TGTGCCAGCAGCTCCGGGTTGGAGAATGAGCAGTTCTTC

d_gene: TRBD2
j_gene: TRBJ2-1
v_gene: TRBV7-9
abundance: few
CDR3aa: CASSPSGGRRSEQFF
CDR3nt: TGTGCCAGCAGCCCTAGCGGGGGGCGACGGAGTGAGCAGTTCTTC

d_gene: TRBD1
j_gene: TRBJ2-1
v_gene: TRBV3-1
abundance: many
CDR3aa: CASRSQGAVSNEQFF
CDR3nt: TGTGCCAGCAGGTCTCAGGGGGCCGTTTCGAACGAGCAGTTCTTC

d_gene: .
j_gene: TRBJ1-1
v_gene: TRBV2
abundance: many
CDR3aa: CASSESWGEAFF
CDR3nt: TGTGCCAGCAGTGAAAGTTGGGGGGAAGCTTTCTTT

d_gene: .
j_gene: TRBJ1-5
v_gene: TRBV6-6
abundance: many
CDR3aa: CASSYGQGDQPQHF
CDR3nt: TGTGCCAGCAGTTATGGGCAGGGAGATCAGCCCCAGCATTTT

d_gene: .
j_gene: TRBJ2-7
v_gene: TRBV12-3/TRBV12-4
abundance: many
CDR3aa: CASSPAEYEQYF
CDR3nt: TGTGCCAGCAGCCCGGCCGAATACGAGCAGTACTTC

d_gene: TRBD1
j_gene: TRBJ1-5
v_gene: TRBV7-9
abundance: few
CDR3aa: CASSETGEWQPQHF
CDR3nt: TGTGCCAGCAGCGAAACAGGGGAGTGGCAGCCCCAGCATTTT

d_gene: .
j_gene: TRBJ2-3
v_gene: TRBV28
abundance: many
CDR3aa: CASSSPALDSTDTQYF
CDR3nt: TGTGCCAGCAGTTCCCCCGCACTGGACTCCACAGATACGCAGTATTTT

d_gene: .
j_gene: TRBJ1-5
v_gene: TRBV15
abundance: few
CDR3aa: CATSREGAFSEPQHF
CDR3nt: TGTGCCACCAGCAGAGAAGGGGCCTTCAGTGAGCCCCAGCATTTT

d_gene: TRBD2
j_gene: TRBJ2-1
v_gene: TRBV4-2
abundance: few
CDR3aa: CASSQDRGSSGSNEQFF
CDR3nt: TGTGCCAGCAGCCAAGATCGGGGTTCTAGCGGGAGCAATGAGCAGTTCTTC

d_gene: .
j_gene: TRBJ1-1
v_gene: TRBV11-2
abundance: few
CDR3aa: CASSFWNDTEAFF
CDR3nt: TGTGCCAGCAGCTTTTGGAACGATACTGAAGCTTTCTTT

d_gene: TRBD1
j_gene: TRBJ2-2
v_gene: TRBV10-3
abundance: few
CDR3aa: CAISERQGRDTGELFF
CDR3nt: TGTGCCATCAGTGAAAGACAGGGACGGGACACCGGGGAGCTGTTTTTT

d_gene: .
j_gene: TRBJ2-3
v_gene: TRBV4-3
abundance: many
CDR3aa: CASSQAARSVSRGEEDTQYF
CDR3nt: TGCGCCAGCAGCCAAGCTGCACGATCTGTCTCCAGGGGCGAGGAGGATACGCAGTATTTT

d_gene: .
j_gene: TRBJ1-3
v_gene: TRBV7-2
abundance: many
CDR3aa: CASSLVRSGNTIYF
CDR3nt: TGTGCCAGCAGCTTAGTCCGCTCTGGAAACACCATATATTTT

d_gene: TRBD2
j_gene: TRBJ2-3
v_gene: TRBV7-2
abundance: .
CDR3aa: CASSWLAGADTQYF
CDR3nt: TGTGCCAGCAGCTGGCTAGCGGGAGCCGATACGCAGTATTTT

d_gene: TRBD1
j_gene: TRBJ1-1
v_gene: TRBV10-3
abundance: few
CDR3aa: CAISEGMRTGTPEAFF
CDR3nt: TGTGCCATCAGTGAGGGGATGCGGACAGGGACCCCTGAAGCTTTCTTT

d_gene: .
j_gene: TRBJ2-3
v_gene: TRBV6-1
abundance: few
CDR3aa: CASSGKPIFQVGADTQYF
CDR3nt: TGTGCCAGCAGTGGCAAACCTATCTTCCAGGTCGGGGCAGATACGCAGTATTTT

d_gene: .
j_gene: TRBJ1-2
v_gene: TRBV25-1
abundance: .
CDR3aa: CASSAGGSRNYGYTF
CDR3nt: TGTGCCAGCAGTGCTGGGGGTTCCCGTAACTATGGCTACACCTTC

d_gene: TRBD2
j_gene: TRBJ2-3
v_gene: TRBV20-1
abundance: many
CDR3aa: CSARGVASGYTDTQYF
CDR3nt: TGCAGTGCTAGAGGTGTGGCTAGCGGATACACAGATACGCAGTATTTT

d_gene: .
j_gene: TRBJ2-3
v_gene: TRBV29-1
abundance: few
CDR3aa: CSAQTRTSTDTQYF
CDR3nt: TGCAGCGCCCAGACACGGACCAGCACAGATACGCAGTATTTT

d_gene: .
j_gene: TRBJ1-6
v_gene: TRBV7-8
abundance: many
CDR3aa: CASSLGGGGSYNSPLHF
CDR3nt: TGTGCCAGCAGCTTAGGGGGAGGGGGCTCCTATAATTCACCCCTCCACTTT

d_gene: .
j_gene: TRBJ1-3
v_gene: TRBV29-1
abundance: many
CDR3aa: CSVQDRGSLSGNTIYF
CDR3nt: TGCAGCGTTCAGGACCGGGGGTCACTTTCGGGAAACACCATATATTTT

d_gene: .
j_gene: TRBJ2-2
v_gene: TRBV28
abundance: .
CDR3aa: CASSLTGIFAGELFF
CDR3nt: TGTGCCAGCAGCCTTACCGGAATTTTCGCCGGGGAGCTGTTTTTT

d_gene: TRBD2
j_gene: TRBJ2-2
v_gene: TRBV4-3
abundance: few
CDR3aa: CASSQDFQRGELFF
CDR3nt: TGCGCCAGCAGCCAAGATTTCCAGCGGGGCGAGCTGTTTTTT